This T cell receptor (beta chain) is drawn from a study of blood T cell repertoires in COVID-19. Study-level background: Material from acute and convalescent COVID-19 was sourced from the United States, Italy and Spain. Sources were T cells, B-cell-depleted T cells, or PBMCs; the material itself was cDNA or gDNA.

The CDR3 is made up of 15 amino acids. Trimming left V 3 bases short and J 2 bases short, with 11 bases between. CDR1 is MDHEN, CDR2 SYDVKM, per germline. In the original processing: It was from reference gene primer amplification that nucleated cell counts were estimated. Generated by immunoSEQ multiplex PCR, the TCRdb table keeps only in-frame clones and is missing some. That table is the source of V, J and clone size, and D and trimming were worked out from the DNA. Altogether some 80,000 clones are present, around 90% being singletons, with the ten largest covering around 0.77%. Sequenced: peripheral blood. The chain employs TRBV28 and TRBJ1-5; weak D call: TRBD1 (5 bases). This sequence originates from a woman aged 80 or over with acute or convalescent COVID-19. CDR3: CASSFWTKGNQPQHF. CDR3 coding DNA: TGTGCCAGCAGTTTCTGGACAAAGGGCAATCAGCCCCAGCATTTT.